Listed here are 23 T cell receptor beta chains from one sample, sequenced in a study of blood T cell repertoires in COVID-19. TCRdb's copy holds only in-frame clones and misses some; the assay was immunoSEQ multiplex PCR. In the table there are roughly 180,000 clones, around four fifths of which are singletons. Sequencing was performed on peripheral blood. Receptors originate from a middle-aged woman with COVID-19, enrolled during active disease.

This clone was observed a handful of times. This chain links TRBV4-1 with TRBJ2-2; D may be TRBD1 (6 bases). The V and J ends lost 1 base and 2 bases respectively, with 8 bases between them. This CDR3 spans 15 amino acids. The germline CDR1 and CDR2 sequences are MGHRA and YSYEKL. The CDR3 nucleotides are TGCGCCAGCAGCCAAGCTGGGACAAACACCGGGGAGCTGTTTTTT. This encodes CASSQAGTNTGELFF.

This clone has a handful of counts. V and J are TRBV10-3 and TRBJ1-1; 8 positions agree with TRBD1. CDR3 size: 15 residues. The ends lost 3 bases at V and 8 bases at J; junction bases unmatched: 11. CDR1 and CDR2 from the germline V gene are ENHRY and SYGVKD. CDR3 DNA sequence: TGTGCCATCAGTGATATGGGGACAGGCGTTTCCGAAGCTTTCTTT. Its translation: CAISDMGTGVSEAFF.

The V call is TRBV9, the J call TRBJ1-5, with a weak D call TRBD1 (5 bases). This CDR3 has 15 residues. Germline loops: CDR1 SGDLS, CDR2 YYNGEE. Trimming stripped 3 bases from V and 5 bases from J, with 15 bases between. The CDR3 region has the DNA TGTGCCAGCAGCGCAAGTTGGGGGGTCGATCAGCCCCAGCATTTT. This sequence encodes CASSASWGVDQPQHF.

The J gene is TRBJ1-3, the V gene TRBV27, with D tentatively TRBD1 (5 bases). The CDR3 runs to 19 residues. Per germline, CDR1 MNHEY and CDR2 SMNVEV (reference sequence). V lost 4 bases, J lost 5 bases, and 27 bases lay in between. CDR3 amino acids: CASSSLMLGDGGNRNTIYF. CDR3 DNA sequence: TGTGCCAGCAGTTCGCTCATGCTGGGGGACGGGGGGAATAGAAACACCATATATTTT.

The rearrangement uses TRBV6-5 and TRBJ2-1; D gene uncertain. Germline V gene data show CDR1 as MNHEY and CDR2 as SVGAGI. The CDR3 has 12 residues. Trimming shortened V by 5 bases and J by 16 bases, and 18 bases separated the two germline ends. The chain's CDR3 is CASSPICFRGFF. CDR3 nucleotides: TGTGCCAGCAGTCCCATTTGTTTCCGCGGATTCTTC.

This chain joins TRBV10-2 and TRBJ1-1; D perhaps matches TRBD1 (5 bases). The CDR3 is 11 residues long. From germline, CDR1 is WSHSY and CDR2 SAAADI. V lost 7 bases and J lost 7, with 10 bases in between. In nucleotides, the CDR3 is TGCGCCAGCATTCTCGACAGTGAAGCTTTCTTT. Translating it yields CASILDSEAFF.

This clone has just a few counts. This chain connects TRBV20-1 to TRBJ2-5, with D unclear. Per germline, CDR1 DFQATT and CDR2 SNEGSKA (reference sequence). V lost 3 bases to trimming and J lost 2 bases, with 7 bases between them. The CDR3 is made up of 12 amino acids. The CDR3 nucleotides read TGCAGTGCTAGTCAGGTACAAGAGACCCAGTACTTC. Its translation is CSASQVQETQYF.

Only a few counts were recorded for this clone. The chain carries TRBV11-2 and TRBJ1-1; 9 bases fit TRBD1. CDR3 size: 17 residues. The ends lost 3 bases at V and 4 bases at J; junction bases unmatched: 12. Per germline, CDR1 SGHAT and CDR2 FQNNGV. CDR3 nucleotides: TGTGCCAGCAGCTTGAATCCCGGGACAGGGACGGGCACTGAAGCTTTCTTT. It encodes CASSLNPGTGTGTEAFF.

The chain joins TRBV3-1 (or the pseudogene TRBV3-2) to TRBJ1-4; D unresolved. The germline V gene has CDR1 LGHDT and CDR2 YNNKEL (reference sequence). The CDR3 length is 13 residues. V was trimmed by 4 bases and J by 10 bases, leaving 13 bases between them. The CDR3 DNA reads TGTGCCAGCAGCCCTGGACGGAGCGGAAAACTGTTTTTT. Protein sequence: CASSPGRSGKLFF.

The chain joins TRBV9 to TRBJ1-1; D may be TRBD1 (5 bases). This CDR3 comprises 15 residues. Trimming shortened V by 0 bases and J by 0 bases, and 9 bases separated the two germline ends. Germline CDR1 is SGDLS and CDR2 is YYNGEE. This CDR3 is CASSVGRVMNTEAFF. The CDR3 DNA sequence: TGTGCCAGCAGCGTAGGCAGGGTAATGAACACTGAAGCTTTCTTT.

This chain uses TRBV5-1 with TRBJ2-1, with 9 bases that match TRBD2. Unmatched junction bases numbered 14, after V lost 9 bases and J lost 7 bases. The CDR3 has 15 residues. Germline V gene lookup returns CDR1 SGHRS and CDR2 YFSETQ. CDR3 protein: CATSEGSGRRNEQFF. CDR3 in DNA: TGCGCCACAAGCGAGGGGAGCGGGAGGCGAAATGAGCAGTTCTTC.

The rearrangement joins TRBV18 to TRBJ1-1, with TRBD1 matching over 7 bases. The germline gives CDR1 KGHSH, CDR2 LQKENI. The junction had 9 bases not matched to a gene; V was cut back by 3 bases and J by 8 bases. CDR3 length: 14 residues. This CDR3 reads CASSPSRGRSEAFF. CDR3 bases: TGTGCCAGCTCACCGTCGAGGGGGCGGTCAGAAGCTTTCTTT. The variable domain in full, with the rest retrieved from reference TRBV18 and TRBJ1-1, is NAGVMQNPRHLVRRRGQEARLRCSPMKGHSHVYWYRQLPEEGLKFMVYLQKENIIDESGMPKERFSAEFPKEGPSILRIQQVVRGDSAAYFCASSPSRGRSEAFFGQGTRLTVV.

This chain's CDR3 is CATTTGGYNEQFF. In nucleotides, the CDR3 is TGTGCCACTACGACAGGGGGATACAATGAGCAGTTCTTC. The V and J genes are TRBV19 and TRBJ2-1, with 9 bases that match TRBD1. Germline loops: CDR1 LNHDA, CDR2 SQIVND (reference sequence). The CDR3 is made up of 13 amino acids. The trim removed 10 bases at V and 4 bases at J, leaving 5 bases unmatched.

Here the CDR3 reads CASSDSTGGYEQYF. In nucleotides, the CDR3 is TGTGCCAGCAGTGACTCGACAGGGGGCTACGAGCAGTACTTC. This chain links TRBV6-4 with TRBJ2-7; 9 nucleotides agree with TRBD1. Germline lookup yields CDR1 MRHNA and CDR2 SNTAGT. The CDR3 consists of 14 residues. V dropped 0 bases and J dropped 3; count of bases not matched to a gene: 0.

This chain links TRBV19 with TRBJ2-7, with 10 positions matching TRBD2. Looked up from germline, CDR1 is LNHDA and CDR2 is SQIVND (reference sequence). This CDR3 is built from 15 residues. V was clipped by 5 bases and J by 3 bases; unmatched bases: 7. CDR3 protein: CASSALAGVGYEQYF. The CDR3 DNA reads TGTGCCAGTAGTGCCCTAGCGGGAGTCGGCTACGAGCAGTACTTC.

This chain connects TRBV18 to TRBJ2-7; D gene uncertain. Germline-derived CDR1 and CDR2 are KGHSH and LQKENI. Trimming pared 3 bases from V and 2 bases from J, leaving 14 bases between. This CDR3 has 15 residues. The CDR3 DNA reads as TGTGCCAGCTCACCGCCCACGCCCGTAGCCTACGAGCAGTACTTC. Its translation: CASSPPTPVAYEQYF. Variable domain in full (rest from reference TRBV18 and TRBJ2-7): NAGVMQNPRHLVRRRGQEARLRCSPMKGHSHVYWYRQLPEEGLKFMVYLQKENIIDESGMPKERFSAEFPKEGPSILRIQQVVRGDSAAYFCASSPPTPVAYEQYFGPGTRLTVT.

In nucleotides, the CDR3 is TGTGCCAGCAGCCCATTCGGTGGGGGGACTGAAGCTTTCTTT. As protein: CASSPFGGGTEAFF. The chain carries TRBV7-6 and TRBJ1-1; D is perhaps TRBD1 (5 bases). The V and J ends lost 5 bases and 5 bases respectively, with 15 bases between them. The CDR3 loop spans 14 amino acids. Germline assignment: CDR1 SGHVS and CDR2 FNYEAQ.

This clone was found a few times. The CDR3 DNA is TGTGCCAGCAGCGCCCCCGCAGGGGCGAACACTGAAGCTTTCTTT. It yields the protein CASSAPAGANTEAFF. The rearrangement joins TRBV9 to TRBJ1-1; weak D call: TRBD1 (6 bases). Trimming took 3 bases from V and 1 from J, leaving 13 bases between them. Germline lookup yields CDR1 SGDLS and CDR2 YYNGEE. The CDR3 totals 15 residues.

The V gene is TRBV6-4, the J gene TRBJ1-5; TRBD1 matches at 8 bases. The V and J ends lost 6 bases and 5 bases, in that order; junction bases with no gene match: 21. The germline gives CDR1 MRHNA, CDR2 SNTAGT. The CDR3 loop spans 19 amino acids. In DNA, the CDR3 is TGTGCCAGCAGCCACGGGACAGGCTACAAGATTCGGCTACATCAGCCCCAGCATTTT. Translation gives CASSHGTGYKIRLHQPQHF.

In its sample, this clone was seen a few times. CDR3 DNA: TGTGCCAGCAGTTTACCGGGCTACGAGCAGTACTTC. As protein: CASSLPGYEQYF. The chain links TRBV27 to TRBJ2-7; no clear D gene. There are 12 residues in the CDR3. Per the germline V gene, CDR1 is MNHEY and CDR2 is SMNVEV (reference sequence). Trimming took off 2 bases at V and 3 bases at J, with 5 bases between the two ends.

This clone was seen ten or more times. The rearrangement uses TRBV7-9 and TRBJ2-2; D may be TRBD2 (6 bases). CDR1 is SEHNR, CDR2 FQNEAQ, per germline (reference sequence). CDR3 length equals 16 residues. V was clipped by 5 bases and J by 1 base, with 14 bases between them. The DNA for the CDR3 is TGTGCCAGCAGCCTCGTCGGGGGTAGGAACACCGGGGAGCTGTTTTTT. It encodes CASSLVGGRNTGELFF.

The V and J genes are TRBV4-2 and TRBJ2-6; 7 bases are shared with TRBD1. V lost 4 bases, J lost 0 bases, and 9 bases stayed unmatched. The CDR3 contains 18 residues. The germline V gene encodes CDR1 LGHNA and CDR2 YNFKEQ. This CDR3 reads CASSLPGTESSGANVLTF. In DNA, the CDR3 is TGTGCCAGCAGCCTTCCCGGGACAGAGAGCTCTGGGGCCAACGTCCTGACTTTC.

The chain has TRBV6-5 and TRBJ1-5, with 11 bases matching TRBD1. J was trimmed by 6 bases and V by 7 bases; bases with no gene match: 8. Germline V gene sequence: CDR1 MNHEY, CDR2 SVGAGI. The CDR3 is 15 residues long. Here the CDR3 DNA reads TGTGCCAGCAACAAGGACAGGGGGCTGGGTCAGCCCCAGCATTTT. It codes for CASNKDRGLGQPQHF.